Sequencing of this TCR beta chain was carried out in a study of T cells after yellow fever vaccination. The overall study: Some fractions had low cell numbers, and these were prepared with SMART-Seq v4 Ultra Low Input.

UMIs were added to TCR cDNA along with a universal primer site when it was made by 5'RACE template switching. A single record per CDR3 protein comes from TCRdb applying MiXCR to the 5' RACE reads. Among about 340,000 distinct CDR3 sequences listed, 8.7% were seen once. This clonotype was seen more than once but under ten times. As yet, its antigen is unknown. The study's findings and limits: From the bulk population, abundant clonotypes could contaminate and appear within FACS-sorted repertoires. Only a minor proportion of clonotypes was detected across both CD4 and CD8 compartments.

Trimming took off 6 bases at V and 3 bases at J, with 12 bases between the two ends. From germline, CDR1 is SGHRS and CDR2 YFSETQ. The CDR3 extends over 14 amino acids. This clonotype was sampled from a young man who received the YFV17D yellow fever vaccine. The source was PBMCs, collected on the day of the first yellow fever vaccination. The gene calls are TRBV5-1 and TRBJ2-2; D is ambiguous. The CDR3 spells CASNRRTYTGELFF. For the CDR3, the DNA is TGCGCCAGCAACCGAAGGACGTACACCGGGGAGCTGTTTTTT.